This TCR beta chain was sequenced in a study of blood T cell repertoires in COVID-19 (dated by TCRdb to about 2020). Background for the entire study: Collaborator samples came from the United States, Italy and Spain and covered acute and convalescent phases of COVID-19. The material from the prospective study consisted of cDNA or gDNA derived from T cells, B-cell-depleted T cells, or PBMCs. The dataset comprised deeply sampled blood TCRbeta repertoires from subjects exposed to, actively infected with, or recovered from COVID-19. A freely available public database, intended as a resource for researchers studying the immune response to SARS-CoV-2, is where the repertoires were released. The samples were drawn from two sources: the first 160 participants of the ongoing ImmuneRACE study, and about 1,300 subjects contributed by 6 global collaborators. The sample metadata nearly always contained a de-identified subject ID, COVID-19 status, age in years and sex. HLA class I and class II types, where available, came from metadata supplied by the sample provider rather than from assay-based typing. General study outcomes and caveats: How much clinical and demographic metadata was included differed by source and by participant, and the metadata was provided uncurated.

One collaborating source in Seattle enrolled patients while the patients were actively infected and followed the patients over time throughout the course of disease. Collaborating institutions collected whole blood in K2EDTA tubes following their own protocols. For TCRbeta analysis, collaborators shipped samples as frozen whole blood, isolated PBMCs, or DNA extracted from either of those sample types. The immunoSEQ Assay, a bias-controlled multiplex PCR, was used to amplify TCRbeta CDR3 regions from genomic DNA. From the authors' description of their analysis: Nucleated cell counts per sample were estimated from amplification of reference gene primers within the assay. To quantify the absolute abundance of each unique TCRbeta CDR3 rearrangement, sequence reads were collapsed and filtered. For each sample, productive Simpson clonality was calculated by taking the square root of Simpson's diversity index across productive rearrangements. TCRdb holds this immuneACCESS table with in-frame rearrangements only. Some clones are missing; in checked studies, unresolved V genes explain under half, and the rest has no known cause. That table supplies the V and J calls and clone size; D and trimming were determined from the DNA. The sample table shows some 160,000 clones, and 84% are seen once. The top ten clonotypes cover around 2.7% of the sample.

The CDR3 has 15 amino acids, counting the end cysteine and phenylalanine. Left in the record is the CDR3 DNA by itself, 45 bases read in frame from the first base. Trimming at the junction amounts to 1 base on V and 3 bases on J, and the germline ends lie 14 bases apart. As concerns this clone: Its antigen has not been determined. Base qualities were left out, and no much larger clone turns up one base away.

Sample: peripheral blood. The TCR was taken from a woman of 80 years or more with COVID-19, enrolled during active disease. The chain links TRBV5-3 with TRBJ2-7; TRBD1 is a possible D gene, resting on 6 matching bases. TRBV5-3 is identified as an open reading frame with a role that is uncertain. The DNA is TGTGCCAGAAGCTTGTCGACGGACAGCCTCTACGAGCAGTACTTC. It is translated as CARSLSTDSLYEQYF.